The present T cell receptor beta chain was sequenced within a study of cytomegalovirus exposure and HLA in healthy donors. 60 Vbeta and 13 Jbeta primers were used in PCR. Using immunoSEQ multiplex PCR, the repertoire was profiled, and TCRdb retains in-frame clones only, with some absent. Among some 240,000 clones, about nine tenths were seen once, and the ten largest hold about 1.8%. Germline V gene data show CDR1 as MNHNS and CDR2 as SASEGT. The length of the CDR3 is 15 residues. V shed 3 bases and J shed 7 bases, with 13 bases lying between them. The sequence was collected from a girl between 2 and 10 years old in good health and CMV-seronegative. Source material: PBMCs. The genes are TRBV6-1 and TRBJ1-6; unclear D gene. The CDR3 DNA follows: TGTGCCAGCAGTGAGATAGGTCTAGCGAATTCACCCCTCCACTTT. Translation gives CASSEIGLANSPLHF.